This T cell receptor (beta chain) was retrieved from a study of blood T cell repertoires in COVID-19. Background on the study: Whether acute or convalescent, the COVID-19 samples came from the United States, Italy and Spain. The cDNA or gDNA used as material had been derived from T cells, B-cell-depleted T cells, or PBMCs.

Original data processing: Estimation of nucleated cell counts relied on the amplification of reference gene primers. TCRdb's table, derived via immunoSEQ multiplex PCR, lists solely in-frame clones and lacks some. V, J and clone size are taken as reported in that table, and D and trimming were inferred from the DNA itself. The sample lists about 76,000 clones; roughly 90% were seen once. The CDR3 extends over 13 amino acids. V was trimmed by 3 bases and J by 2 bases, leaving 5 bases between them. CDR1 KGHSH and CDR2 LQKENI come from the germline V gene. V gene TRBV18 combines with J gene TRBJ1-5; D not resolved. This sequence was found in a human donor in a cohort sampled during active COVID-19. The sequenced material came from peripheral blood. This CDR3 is CASSPRGNQPQHF. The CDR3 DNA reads TGTGCCAGCTCACCTCGAGGCAATCAGCCCCAGCATTTT.